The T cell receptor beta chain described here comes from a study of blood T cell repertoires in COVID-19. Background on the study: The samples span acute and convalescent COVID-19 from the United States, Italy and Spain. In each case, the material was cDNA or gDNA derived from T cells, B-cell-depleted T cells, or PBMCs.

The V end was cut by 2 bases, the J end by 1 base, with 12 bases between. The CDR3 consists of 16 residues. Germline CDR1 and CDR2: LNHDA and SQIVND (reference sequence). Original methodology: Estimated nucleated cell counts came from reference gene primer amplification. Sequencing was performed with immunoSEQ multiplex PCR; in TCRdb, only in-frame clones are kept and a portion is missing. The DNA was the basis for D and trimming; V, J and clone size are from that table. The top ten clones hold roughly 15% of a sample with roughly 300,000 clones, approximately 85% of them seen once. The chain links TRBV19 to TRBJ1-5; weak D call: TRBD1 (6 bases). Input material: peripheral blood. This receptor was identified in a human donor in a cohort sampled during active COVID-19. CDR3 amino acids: CASSIRGRGSNQPQHF. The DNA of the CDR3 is TGTGCCAGTAGTATACGGGGCAGGGGCAGCAATCAGCCCCAGCATTTT.